Below are 6 T cell receptor beta chains sequenced from a single sample in a study of control samples from healthy donors and cancer patients. The method was immunoSEQ multiplex PCR; TCRdb's version includes in-frame clones alone and lacks a portion of them. This table has about 85,000 clones, around nine tenths appearing once. The sequencing sample was made of blood. The source of these receptors is a woman aged 55-70 years in good health.

The chain carries TRBV6-5 and TRBJ1-1, with 8 bases identical to TRBD1. V was clipped by 7 bases and J by 5 bases; unmatched bases: 6. This CDR3 is built from 13 residues. The germline gives CDR1 MNHEY, CDR2 SVGAGI. The CDR3 region is CASIGQGGTEAFF. CDR3 coding DNA: TGTGCCAGCATTGGACAGGGTGGGACTGAAGCTTTCTTT.

V and J are TRBV5-1 and TRBJ1-2, with D possibly TRBD1 on 6 matching bases. The germline gives CDR1 SGHRS, CDR2 YFSETQ. The CDR3 totals 14 residues. V was pared by 0 bases and J by 11 bases, with 17 bases between. CDR3 DNA: TGCGCCAGCAGCTTGGCTGGGGGCCAAACCCCTTACACCTTC. It specifies CASSLAGGQTPYTF.

V and J are TRBV18 and TRBJ2-3; TRBD2 aligns across 10 bases. The length of the CDR3 is 16 residues. V lost 3 bases to trimming and J lost 2 bases; unmatched junction nucleotides: 5. Germline V lookup: CDR1 KGHSH, CDR2 LQKENI. Written as DNA, the CDR3 is TGTGCCAGCTCACCCGGACTAGCGGAGTCCACAGATACGCAGTATTTT. Translated, it gives CASSPGLAESTDTQYF.

This chain connects TRBV19 to TRBJ2-3, with D maybe TRBD1 (10 bases). Per germline, CDR1 LNHDA and CDR2 SQIVND (reference sequence). Trimming shortened V by 4 bases and J by 2 bases, and 19 bases separated the two germline ends. The CDR3 has 17 amino acids. The CDR3 spells CASSRQGASGATDTQYF. DNA for the CDR3: TGTGCCAGTAGTAGACAGGGGGCTAGCGGGGCCACAGATACGCAGTATTTT.

This chain's CDR3 is CASSLGRGNQPQHF. CDR3 DNA sequence: TGTGCCAGCAGTCTGGGACGAGGCAATCAGCCCCAGCATTTT. The chain combines TRBV6-5 with TRBJ1-5; possibly TRBD1 for D (5 bases). Trimming removed 5 bases from V and 2 bases from J, with 10 bases in between. CDR1 is MNHEY and CDR2 is SVGAGI in the germline V gene. The CDR3 totals 14 residues.

V usage is TRBV5-3 and J usage is TRBJ1-5; unclear D gene. TRBV5-3 is an ORF, with its function uncertain. CDR3 length equals 19 residues. The V and J ends lost 4 bases and 3 bases respectively, with 26 bases between them. CDR3 residues: CARSLARRPRKEDNQPQHF. The DNA for the CDR3 is TGTGCCAGAAGCCTGGCCCGGAGACCTCGCAAGGAGGACAATCAGCCCCAGCATTTT.